This T cell receptor (beta chain) was recorded in a study of monozygotic twins with inflammatory bowel disease. Notes on this clonotype: What it recognizes is unknown.

Total RNA was isolated from whole blood without T cell sorting. General study points: Separate T cell subtypes could not be resolved from one another.

In germline, CDR1 is SGHTA, CDR2 FQGNSA. The CDR3 runs 16 residues. Added by template switching were UMIs that each held a 6-nucleotide sample barcode. One entry per CDR3 protein, without DNA, is what TCRdb gives after re-calling the 5' RACE reads. Here the sample table reports 200,000 to 250,000 distinct CDR3 sequences. The chain links TRBV7-2 to TRBJ1-2; TCRdb calls TRBD1, which cannot be checked without DNA. The material sequenced was blood. The TCR was taken from a human donor with ulcerative colitis or Crohn's disease, or a healthy co-twin of an affected twin (not recorded which). CDR3: CASSFLDGRGLYGYTF.